This T cell receptor (beta chain) stems from a study of T cells in Graves' hyperthyroidism and ophthalmopathy. Study-wide context: Before treatment of any kind, peripheral blood was taken at initial diagnosis.

Study-wide results and limits: The majority of expanded thyroid clonotypes above 0.001 also appeared in blood.

With regard to this clonotype: Its antigen remains unknown.

The study based diagnoses on clinical symptoms, serum thyroxine and TRAb, thyroid ultrasound and orbital computed tomography. Authors of the study amplified TCR beta CDR3 regions from RNA transcripts. First-round RT-PCR targeting the TCR CDR3 was performed with the HTBI primer set. Each CDR3 protein is one row after TCRdb ran MiXCR on the multiplex PCR reads. The data hold about half a million distinct CDR3 sequences, with approximately 20% observed a single time. The sequenced sample was blood. The source of this sequence is a man between 35 and 55 years old with Graves' ophthalmopathy.

The CDR3 sequence is CASSVAGTPADEQYF. In DNA form, the CDR3 reads TGTGCCAGCAGCGTGGCCGGGACACCTGCCGACGAGCAGTACTTC. The chain recombines TRBV9 with TRBJ2-7, with D possibly matching TRBD1 (6 bases). Trimming removed 2 bases from V and 5 bases from J, with 17 bases in between. Germline lookup yields CDR1 SGDLS and CDR2 YYNGEE. The CDR3 has 15 residues.